The 18 T cell receptor beta chains below all came from one sample that was sequenced in a study of blood T cell repertoires in COVID-19. The data were produced by immunoSEQ multiplex PCR, yet TCRdb's version contains in-frame clones alone and is incomplete. The sample consists of roughly 160,000 clones, just over 85% of them appearing once. Material for sequencing was peripheral blood. The receptors derive from a man in his fifties with active or convalescent COVID-19.

CDR3 coding DNA: TGTGCCAGCAGCTTAGGACAGCCTTTGCAGCAGTACTTC. This gives the protein CASSLGQPLQQYF. V and J are TRBV5-5 and TRBJ2-7; perhaps TRBD1 as D (6 bases). V was trimmed by 2 bases and J by 8 bases, leaving 14 bases between them. Germline assignment: CDR1 SGHKS and CDR2 YYEKEE (reference sequence). The CDR3 is 13 residues long.

J is TRBJ2-7 and V is TRBV12-5; possibly TRBD2 for D (9 bases). The CDR3 spans 21 residues. V gave up 0 bases and J gave up 3 bases, with 30 bases separating them. Germline CDR1 is LGHNT and CDR2 is FRNRAP. The CDR3 protein is CASGLVLGQGLRLAERYEQYF. The CDR3 region has the DNA TGTGCTAGTGGTTTGGTACTTGGACAGGGACTTCGACTAGCGGAACGCTACGAGCAGTACTTC.

V usage is TRBV5-1 and J usage is TRBJ1-1, with no clear D. Germline CDR1 SGHRS, CDR2 YFSETQ. The CDR3 runs to 14 residues. V dropped 1 base and J dropped 6 bases, with 13 bases sitting between them. CDR3 nucleotide sequence: TGCGCCAGCAGCTTGATAACCGGAGCCCCTGAAGCTTTCTTT. It is translated as CASSLITGAPEAFF.

The genes are TRBV4-3 and TRBJ1-3; no firm D call. CDR1 is LGHNA and CDR2 is YSLEER in the germline V gene. Trimming cost V 3 bases and J 0 bases, with 9 bases left between them. This CDR3 has 15 amino acids. CDR3 nucleotide sequence: TGCGCCAGCAGCCAGACACCCGACTCTGGAAACACCATATATTTT. Translating it yields CASSQTPDSGNTIYF.

This chain connects TRBV19 to TRBJ2-2, with D maybe TRBD2 (8 bases). This CDR3 is built from 17 residues. Per the germline V gene, CDR1 is LNHDA and CDR2 is SQIVND (reference sequence). V was cut by 4 bases and J by 4 bases, with 19 bases left in between. The CDR3 coding sequence is TGTGCCAGTAGTAAACTAGCGGACTCAGGGGGCACCGGGGAGCTGTTTTTT. It specifies CASSKLADSGGTGELFF. Filled out from reference TRBV19 and TRBJ2-2, the complete variable domain reads DGGITQSPKYLFRKEGQNVTLSCEQNLNHDAMYWYRQDPGQGLRLIYYSQIVNDFQKGDIAEGYSVSREKKESFPLTVTSAQKNPTAFYLCASSKLADSGGTGELFFGEGSRLTVL.

This sequence joins TRBV12-3 or TRBV12-4 and TRBJ1-2; D ambiguous. The germline V and J ends were trimmed by 5 bases and 9 bases, with 13 bases remaining between them. The CDR3 is 12 residues long. The CDR3 DNA reads as TGTGCCAGCAGTATTCGCCCGCCTAGCTACACCTTC. Protein product: CASSIRPPSYTF.

The rearrangement links TRBV7-8 to TRBJ2-1; 11 bases fit TRBD2. Trimming at V came to 6 bases and at J to 0 bases, leaving 7 bases not matched to a gene. Germline V gene sequence: CDR1 SGHVS, CDR2 FQNEAQ. This CDR3 is 17 amino acids long. CDR3 in DNA: TGTGCCAGCAGTAAAAGACTAGCGGGACTCTCCTACAATGAGCAGTTCTTC. Encoded protein: CASSKRLAGLSYNEQFF.

This clone has a single count. The chain uses TRBV19 and TRBJ2-3; 7 bases align to TRBD2. In germline, CDR1 is LNHDA, CDR2 SQIVND (reference sequence). There are 14 residues in the CDR3. Trimming removed 3 bases from V and 2 bases from J; junction bases left unmatched: 2. As DNA, the CDR3 is TGTGCCAGTAGTATTGGGACTAACACAGATACGCAGTATTTT. It specifies CASSIGTNTDTQYF.

V and J are TRBV9 and TRBJ2-5; 8 bases map to TRBD2. In germline, CDR1 is SGDLS, CDR2 YYNGEE. The V segment lost 0 bases and the J segment 5 bases; nucleotides outside the gene matches: 6. The CDR3 is 15 amino acids. The CDR3 DNA reads as TGTGCCAGCAGCGTAGTAGCGGGGAGGGTGGAGACCCAGTACTTC. This encodes CASSVVAGRVETQYF.

This chain joins TRBV7-6 and TRBJ2-1; D perhaps matches TRBD2 (6 bases). Per germline, CDR1 SGHVS and CDR2 FNYEAQ. V was shortened by 1 base and J by 0 bases, with 16 bases between the two germline ends. This CDR3 contains 18 residues. The CDR3 loop is CASSLVAASESSYNEQFF. The CDR3 DNA sequence: TGTGCCAGCAGCTTAGTAGCTGCTAGCGAGAGCTCCTACAATGAGCAGTTCTTC.

The gene calls are TRBV18 and TRBJ2-6; 8 bases match TRBD2. The CDR3 extends over 16 amino acids. V was pared by 11 bases and J by 2 bases, with 11 bases of the junction left unmatched. Per germline, CDR1 KGHSH and CDR2 LQKENI. The CDR3 loop reads CAGARGAEAGANVLTF. The CDR3 nucleotides are TGTGCCGGTGCGCGGGGGGCTGAGGCTGGGGCCAACGTCCTGACTTTC.

The chain joins TRBV5-8 to TRBJ1-2; tentatively, D is TRBD1 (6 bases). The CDR3 extends over 13 amino acids. Germline V gene sequence: CDR1 SGHTS, CDR2 YDEGEE. Trimming pared 2 bases from V and 8 bases from J, leaving 13 bases between. The CDR3 sequence: CASSFPGAEGYTF. The CDR3 DNA sequence: TGTGCCAGCAGCTTTCCAGGGGCAGAGGGCTACACCTTC.

The gene calls are TRBV18 and TRBJ1-1; no reliable D call. The CDR3 length is 14 residues. Germline V gene sequence: CDR1 KGHSH, CDR2 LQKENI. V shed 3 bases and J shed 1 base, with 9 bases lying between them. CDR3 nucleotides: TGTGCCAGCTCACCCGGAGGGCGGAACACTGAAGCTTTCTTT. This gives the protein CASSPGGRNTEAFF.

This clone was recorded once. The gene calls are TRBV6-6 and TRBJ2-5, with D uncertain. V dropped 7 bases and J dropped 1 base, with 7 bases sitting between them. Germline CDR1 is MNHNY and CDR2 is SVGAGI (reference sequence). The CDR3 is made up of 12 amino acids. Here the CDR3 reads CASTWSQETQYF. The CDR3 DNA is TGTGCCAGCACTTGGAGCCAAGAGACCCAGTACTTC.

In its sample, this clone was seen a few times. V is TRBV6-2 or TRBV6-3 and J is TRBJ2-5, with D possibly matching TRBD2 (6 bases). The ends were cut back, 2 bases at V and 8 bases at J, with 9 bases in the middle. The CDR3 totals 12 residues. Germline V gene lookup returns CDR1 MNHEY and CDR2 SVGEGT. CDR3 protein: CASSYLGRTQYF. CDR3 DNA sequence: TGTGCCAGCAGTTACCTCGGGAGAACCCAGTACTTC.

The genes are TRBV27 and TRBJ2-2, with D tentatively TRBD2 (6 bases). The germline V gene encodes CDR1 MNHEY and CDR2 SMNVEV (reference sequence). CDR3 size: 14 residues. Trimming shortened V by 3 bases and J by 6 bases, and 11 bases separated the two germline ends. CDR3 sequence (DNA): TGTGCCAGCAGTTTGGAGGGGCGGGCCGGGGAGCTGTTTTTT. Its protein is CASSLEGRAGELFF.

About this clone itself: Compared with germline, one end of the junction differs, possibly owing to a read error. V is TRBV7-7 and J is TRBJ2-7; D possibly corresponds to TRBD1 (6 bases). CDR3 length: 15 amino acids. CDR1 and CDR2 (germline): SSHAT, FNYEAQ (reference sequence). The CDR3 loop is CASSLGQGSSYEQYF. CDR3 bases: TGTGCTAGCAGCTTAGGCCAGGGGTCCTCCTACGAGCAGTACTTC.

The gene calls are TRBV9 and TRBJ2-1; a possible D gene is TRBD2 (6 bases). Germline lookup yields CDR1 SGDLS and CDR2 YYNGEE. The CDR3 length is 17 residues. Trimming left V 2 bases short and J 0 bases short, with 15 bases between. The CDR3 DNA reads TGTGCCAGCAGCGTTAGCGGCTCCCTCAGCTCCTACAATGAGCAGTTCTTC. It specifies CASSVSGSLSSYNEQFF.